One T cell receptor (beta chain) is described in this entry. Its antigen has not been determined. No quality values exist for individual bases; no much larger clone is one base distant. The data were obtained in a study of early stage breast cancer tumors (dated by TCRdb to 2016 to 2017). Turning to the overall study: Of the 15 or so invasive breast tumors, roughly eleven were found to be estrogen receptor-positive, progesterone receptor-positive and HER2-negative. About 70% of the 12 ER+/PR+/HER2- tumors were invasive ductal carcinomas, while the other four were invasive lobular carcinomas. On average, each sample had roughly 9.5-fold read coverage. Across all samples, 2 million to 3 million templates representing roughly 1,100,000 unique clonotypes were detected. Broader findings and caveats from the paper: Bulk genomic DNA sequencing of unsorted cells missed chain pairing and functional markers such as CD4, CD8 and FOXP3. Enriched TCRB sequences shared across patients were found to be mostly commonly generated sequences that were unlikely to play an important role in the tumor microenvironment. Compared with adjacent normal breast tissue, tumors had about 2.5-fold higher T cell density and higher clonality. Because the cohort was small, a breakdown by tumor subtype could not be done. Repertoires from blood and normal breast were more alike than repertoires from blood and tumor, and in about 85% of the 16 patients, comparing each tissue with blood separated tumor from normal.

The V end loses 0 bases and the J end loses 0 bases, and a stretch of 8 bases separates them. Spanning cysteine to phenylalanine, the CDR3 consists of 15 amino acids. Left in the record is the CDR3 DNA by itself, 45 bases read in frame from the first base. Based on the germline V gene, the CDR1 and CDR2 sequences are KGHSH and LQKENI. Two independent genomic DNA replicates were amplified for each sample, with approximately 0.5 ug used for blood and about 1.5 ug for tumor or normal breast. TCRB sequencing of genomic DNA was carried out with the ImmunoSeq Intro kit according to the manufacturer's instructions. Multiplex PCR ran roughly 34 cycles with proprietary primers and spike-in control sequences for absolute quantification. An 87-bp fragment spanning the CDR3 and flanking V and J genes was sequenced with single-end 150-bp reads. Seven samples, each with two replicates, were multiplexed per lane of an Illumina MiSeq using version 3.0 chemistry. Per the authors' processing: Raw data were processed by the vendor's proprietary pipeline, with both replicates merged into one result per sample. A clonotype was defined as productive rearrangements that share the same V-gene family, CDR3 amino acid sequence and J-gene segment. Clonality was computed as 1 minus the normalized Shannon entropy (Pielou evenness) of TCRB abundances. T cell density was estimated as total templates divided by the number of input cells, with the number of input cells inferred from the DNA input amount. Recon was used with default parameters to estimate total repertoire diversity and clonality. Tumor-enriched clonotypes were defined as having over 0.1% abundance in tumor and at least 32-fold higher abundance than in normal breast. The source is immuneACCESS, and TCRdb retained only in-frame sequences with V and J called. Part of the clones is not carried over; for the studies checked, unresolved V genes explain less than half of this, and the remainder is unexplained. V and J calls and clone size come straight from that table; D and trimming were deduced from the DNA. Recorded for this sample are approximately 52,000 clones; approximately 83% of them occurred a single time. The ten largest make up around 1.5% of the sample.

The study profiled bulk TCR beta-chain repertoires in matched peripheral blood, tumor and adjacent normal breast tissue taken from over 15 patients with early-stage breast cancer. Before surgery, whole blood (about 4.5-11 mL) was collected into EDTA tubes and processed within 2 hours. Ficoll-Paque centrifugation in SepMate-50 tubes was used to isolate peripheral blood mononuclear cells. For storage in liquid nitrogen, PBMCs were cryopreserved as aliquots of about 2 to 4 million cells in about 90% FBS with around 10% DMSO. The Qiagen AllPrep DNA/RNA Mini kit was used for genomic DNA extraction. The rearrangement combines TRBV18 with TRBJ1-2, with an unclear D gene assignment. This clonotype was sampled from a person aged 45-60 years with breast cancer. The sample taken for sequencing was blood. The CDR3 corresponds to CASSPPSGTNYGYTF. The DNA sequence is given as TGTGCCAGCTCACCACCGTCCGGAACTAACTATGGCTACACCTTC.